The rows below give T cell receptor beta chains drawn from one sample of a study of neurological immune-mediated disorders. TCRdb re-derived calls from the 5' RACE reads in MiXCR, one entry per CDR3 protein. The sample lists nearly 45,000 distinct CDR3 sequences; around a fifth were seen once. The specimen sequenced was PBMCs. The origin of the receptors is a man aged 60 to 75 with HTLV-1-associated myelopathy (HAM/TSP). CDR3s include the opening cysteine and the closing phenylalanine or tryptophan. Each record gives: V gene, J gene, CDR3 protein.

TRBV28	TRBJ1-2	CASSPLGRDPYGYTF
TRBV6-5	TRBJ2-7	CASRVLTGGFYEQYF
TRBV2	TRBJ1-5	CASSEAGRGSNQPQHF
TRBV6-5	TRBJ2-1	CASSLGFGDSGAKNNEQFF
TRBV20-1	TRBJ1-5	CSATRGYSNQPQHF
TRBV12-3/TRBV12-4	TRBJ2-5	CASSIPMAAGQETQYF
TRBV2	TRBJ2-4	CASTERSDLAKNIQYF
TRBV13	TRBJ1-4	CASSSRSRDVGEKLFF
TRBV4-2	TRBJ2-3	CASSQDAGTDTQYF
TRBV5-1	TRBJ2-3	CASSLEGIPPDTQYF
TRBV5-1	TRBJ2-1	CASQARAGPNEQFF
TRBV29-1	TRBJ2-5	CSGRPNQETQYF
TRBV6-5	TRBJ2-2	CASSLRPGGTGELFF
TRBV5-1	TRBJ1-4	CASSPMWGVGEKLFF
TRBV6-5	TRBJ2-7	CASAQARQGLYEQYF
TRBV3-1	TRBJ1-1	CASSQVGSNTEAFF
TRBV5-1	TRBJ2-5	CASSSTSGRQTQYF
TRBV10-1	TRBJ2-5	CASSPGLAGSQETQYF
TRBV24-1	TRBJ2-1	CATSDHLTGTGNEQFF
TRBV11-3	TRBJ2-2	CASSLQGARNTGELFF
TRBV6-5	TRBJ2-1	CASSSGQGLGGSYNEQFF
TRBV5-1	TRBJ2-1	CASSLVASNNEQFF
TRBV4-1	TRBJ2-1	CASSPYQGEEYNEQFF
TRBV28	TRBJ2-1	CASSSYNEQFF
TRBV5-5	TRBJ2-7	CASSLEGYGTYEQSF
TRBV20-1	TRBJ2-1	CSARPPPYNEQFF
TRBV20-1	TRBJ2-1	CSAREGSWSSGSSYNEQFF
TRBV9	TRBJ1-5	CASSASKTDRVGQPQHF